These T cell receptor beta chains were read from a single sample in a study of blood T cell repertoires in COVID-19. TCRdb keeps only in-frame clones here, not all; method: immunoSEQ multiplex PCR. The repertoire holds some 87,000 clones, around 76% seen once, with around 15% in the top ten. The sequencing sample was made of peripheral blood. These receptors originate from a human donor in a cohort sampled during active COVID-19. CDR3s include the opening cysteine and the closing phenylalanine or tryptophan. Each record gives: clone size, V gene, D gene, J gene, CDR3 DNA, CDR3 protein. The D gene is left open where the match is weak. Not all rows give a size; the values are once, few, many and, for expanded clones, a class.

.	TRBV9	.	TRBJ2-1	TGTGCCAGCAGCGTAGGAGGGTATGAGCAGTTCTTC	CASSVGGYEQFF
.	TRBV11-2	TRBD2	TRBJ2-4	TGTGCCAGCAGCAAGGGATATCAGAAGCGGGAGAAAAACATTCAGTACTTC	CASSKGYQKREKNIQYF
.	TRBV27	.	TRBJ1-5	TGTGCCAGCAGTTTATCCCTTCCGCAGCCCCAGCATTTT	CASSLSLPQPQHF
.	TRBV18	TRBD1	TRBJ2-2	TGTGCCAGCTCCCGCGACCATTTGACAGGGGGCGGATCGGACGGGGAGCTGTTTTTT	CASSRDHLTGGGSDGELFF
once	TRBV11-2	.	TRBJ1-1	TGTGCCAGCAGCGCGAACCGAGATGAAGCTTTCTTT	CASSANRDEAFF
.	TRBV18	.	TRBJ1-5	TGTGCCAGCTCACGGGGACACCATAGCAATCAGCCCCAGCATTTT	CASSRGHHSNQPQHF
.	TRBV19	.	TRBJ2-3	TGTGCCAGTAGTATAGGTTGGGGCGGCAGGGTAGATTCGGATACGCAGTATTTT	CASSIGWGGRVDSDTQYF
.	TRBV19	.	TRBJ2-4	TGTGCCAGTAGTATCCTGGAGGGAGGAAACATTCAGTACTTC	CASSILEGGNIQYF
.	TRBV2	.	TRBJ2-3	TGTGCCAGCATACTAGTAAGAACAGATACGCAGTATTTT	CASILVRTDTQYF
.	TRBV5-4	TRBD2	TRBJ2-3	TGTGCCAGCAGCTCCAGGACTAGCGGGGCTAGCACAGATACGCAGTATTTT	CASSSRTSGASTDTQYF
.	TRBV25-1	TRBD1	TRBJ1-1	TGTGCCAGCAGTGAATTTGGGACAGGGATAGCTTTCTTT	CASSEFGTGIAFF
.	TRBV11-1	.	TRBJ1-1	TGTGCCAGCAGCCCACAGGGCGGGGGGAACACTGAAGCTTTCTTT	CASSPQGGGNTEAFF
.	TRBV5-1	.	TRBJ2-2	TGCGCCAGCAGCTTGGCCGGGGAAGGGTCCCATGTCGGGGAGCTGTTTTTT	CASSLAGEGSHVGELFF
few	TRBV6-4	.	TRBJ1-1	TGTGCCAGCAGTGACCGAGAAAACACTGAAGCTTTCTTT	CASSDRENTEAFF
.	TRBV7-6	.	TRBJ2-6	TGTGCCAGCAGCTTAGCGAGGGCGGCTGGGGCCAACGTCCTGACTTTC	CASSLARAAGANVLTF
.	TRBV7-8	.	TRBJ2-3	TGTGCCAGCAGCTTCGGAGTCTCTACCACAGATACGCAGTATTTT	CASSFGVSTTDTQYF
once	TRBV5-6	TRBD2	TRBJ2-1	TGTGCCAGCAGACCTGGGACTAGCGGGATTAGTTACAATGAGCAGTTCTTC	CASRPGTSGISYNEQFF
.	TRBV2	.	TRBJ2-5	TGTGCCAGCAGTGTAAGATTCCCGCTAGTCACCCCCATACGAGAGACCCAGTACTTC	CASSVRFPLVTPIRETQYF
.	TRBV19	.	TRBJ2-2	TGTGCCAGTCACGAGGGGGGGGCCGGGGAGCTGTTTTTT	CASHEGGAGELFF
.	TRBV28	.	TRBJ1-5	TGTGCCAGCCGTTTTAACCAAGGGGGCAATCAGCCCCAGCATTTT	CASRFNQGGNQPQHF
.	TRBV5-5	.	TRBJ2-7	TGTGCCAGCAGCTTGGATTTTTGGGGGGATTTGTACGAGCAGTACTTC	CASSLDFWGDLYEQYF
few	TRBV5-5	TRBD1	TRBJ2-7	TGTGCCAGCAGCCCGGGACAGCCTTTTGACGAGCAGTACTTC	CASSPGQPFDEQYF
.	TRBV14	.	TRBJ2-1	TGTGCCAGCAAATGGGGGCCGACCAGCAATGAGCAGTTCTTC	CASKWGPTSNEQFF
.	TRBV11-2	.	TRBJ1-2	TGTGCCAGCAGCCCACATGATCCTAACTATGGCTACACCTTC	CASSPHDPNYGYTF
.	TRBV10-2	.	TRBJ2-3	TGCGCCAGCAGTGATTCGGGGAGCACAGATACGCAGTATTTT	CASSDSGSTDTQYF